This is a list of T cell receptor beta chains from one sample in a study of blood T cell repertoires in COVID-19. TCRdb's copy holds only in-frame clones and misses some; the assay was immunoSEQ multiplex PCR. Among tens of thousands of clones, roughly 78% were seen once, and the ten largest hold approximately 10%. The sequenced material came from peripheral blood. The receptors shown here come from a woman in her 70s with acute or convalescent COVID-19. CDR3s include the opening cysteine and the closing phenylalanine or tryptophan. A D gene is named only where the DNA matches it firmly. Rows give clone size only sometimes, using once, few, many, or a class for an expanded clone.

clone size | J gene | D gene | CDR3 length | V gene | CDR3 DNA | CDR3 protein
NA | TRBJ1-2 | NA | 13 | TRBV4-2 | TGTGCCAGCAGCCAAAGGGAGTCTCAAGGCTACACCTTC | CASSQRESQGYTF
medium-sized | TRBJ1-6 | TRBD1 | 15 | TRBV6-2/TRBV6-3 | TGTGCCAGCAGTCGAACAGGGGACCTCTATTCACCCCTCCACTTT | CASSRTGDLYSPLHF
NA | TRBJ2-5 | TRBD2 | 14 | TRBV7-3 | TGTGCCAGCAGCCTTACGGGAGGTGGAGAGACCCAGTACTTC | CASSLTGGGETQYF
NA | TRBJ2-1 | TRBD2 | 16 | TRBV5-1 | TGCGCCAGCAGCTTGCCGTCTGGACAGCGGGGGAATGAGCAGTTCTTC | CASSLPSGQRGNEQFF
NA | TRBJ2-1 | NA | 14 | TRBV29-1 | TGCAGCGTCCGCCGGGGTACTGGGAACAATGAGCAGTTCTTC | CSVRRGTGNNEQFF
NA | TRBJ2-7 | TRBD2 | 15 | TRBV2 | TGTGCCAGCAGTGAGGGACTAGCGGGGTACTACGAGCAGTACTTC | CASSEGLAGYYEQYF
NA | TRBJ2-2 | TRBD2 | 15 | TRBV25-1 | TGTGCCAGCAGTCTACGACTAGCGGGGACCGGGGAGCTGTTTTTT | CASSLRLAGTGELFF
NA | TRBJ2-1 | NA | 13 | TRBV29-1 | TGCAGCGTAAAGGGACAAGGGGTTAGTGAGCAGTTCTTC | CSVKGQGVSEQFF
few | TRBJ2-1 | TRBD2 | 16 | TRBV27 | TGTGCCAGCAGTTTATTTGGGGTACTAGCGGGGGTGGTGGAGTTCTTC | CASSLFGVLAGVVEFF
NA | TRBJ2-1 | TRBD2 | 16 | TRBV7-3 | TGTGCCAGCAGCTTAACGGGCGGGAGCTCCTACAATGAGCAGTTCTTC | CASSLTGGSSYNEQFF
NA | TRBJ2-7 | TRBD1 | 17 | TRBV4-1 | TGCGCCAGCAGCCAAGCAGGTCCCTCGACAGGGCTCAACGAGCAGTACTTC | CASSQAGPSTGLNEQYF
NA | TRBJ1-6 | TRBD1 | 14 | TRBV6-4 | TGTGCCAGCAGTGTGACAGGGGATGATTCACCCCTCCACTTT | CASSVTGDDSPLHF
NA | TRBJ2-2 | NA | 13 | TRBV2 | TGTGCCAGCAGTGTTGAGTTTACCGGGGAGCTGTTTTTT | CASSVEFTGELFF
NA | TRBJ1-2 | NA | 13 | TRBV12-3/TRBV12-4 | TGTGCCAGCAGTTTCGGCAGGAGGTACGGCTACACCTTC | CASSFGRRYGYTF
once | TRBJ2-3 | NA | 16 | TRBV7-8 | TGTGCCAGCAGCCCCGGCTGGGCACCCCGCGTGGATACGCAGTATTTT | CASSPGWAPRVDTQYF
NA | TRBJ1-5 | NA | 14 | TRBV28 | TGTGCCAGCCAAACAGGGTATAGCAATCAGCCCCAGCATTTT | CASQTGYSNQPQHF